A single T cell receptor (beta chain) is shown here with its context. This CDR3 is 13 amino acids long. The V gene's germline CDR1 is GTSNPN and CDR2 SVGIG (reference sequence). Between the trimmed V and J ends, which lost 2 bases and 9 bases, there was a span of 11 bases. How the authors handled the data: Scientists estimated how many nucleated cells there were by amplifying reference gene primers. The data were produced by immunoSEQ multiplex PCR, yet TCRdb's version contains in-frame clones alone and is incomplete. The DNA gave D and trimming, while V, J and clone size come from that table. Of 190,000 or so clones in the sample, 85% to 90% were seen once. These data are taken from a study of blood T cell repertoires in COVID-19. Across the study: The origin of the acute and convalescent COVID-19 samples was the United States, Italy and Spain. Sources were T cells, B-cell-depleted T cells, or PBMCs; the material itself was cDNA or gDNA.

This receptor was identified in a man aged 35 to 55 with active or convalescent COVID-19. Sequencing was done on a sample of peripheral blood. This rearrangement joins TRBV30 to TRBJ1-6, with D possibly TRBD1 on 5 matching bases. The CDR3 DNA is TGTGCCTGGAGTATCGGGCAGGGTTCACCCCTCCACTTT. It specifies CAWSIGQGSPLHF.